The rows below give T cell receptor beta chains drawn from one sample of a study of post-analysis software for immune sequencing data. TCRdb used MiXCR to reprocess the PCR reads, holding one entry per CDR3 protein. The sample lists hundreds of thousands of distinct CDR3 sequences, 25% to 30% occurring once. Sequencing was done on a sample of blood. The receptors were gathered from a girl aged 5 to 17 with multiple sclerosis. CDR3s leave out the opening cysteine and the closing phenylalanine or tryptophan. Each record gives: V gene, clone size, J gene, CDR3 protein. Only part of the rows carry a size: once, few, many, or a class if the clone is expanded.

TRBV20-1,NA,TRBJ1-5,SARLDSNQPQH
TRBV7-2,few,TRBJ1-1,ASSRDLWTNTEAF
TRBV4-1,NA,TRBJ1-4,ASSQGTGRNNEKLF
TRBV3-1,NA,TRBJ2-1,ASSQATGSRYNEQF
TRBV7-8,NA,TRBJ2-7,ASSLRRGQGPYEQY
TRBV6-4,many,TRBJ2-5,ASSTSSGQETQY
TRBV20-1,NA,TRBJ1-5,SARDLGLQPPH
TRBV4-1,many,TRBJ2-5,ASSQGQAVETQY
TRBV28,NA,TRBJ1-2,ASSPNDRSYGYT
TRBV20-1,NA,TRBJ2-3,SAHIPDTQY
TRBV29-1,many,TRBJ2-4,SAKGLAKNIQY
TRBV27,few,TRBJ2-5,ASSPRGGKY
TRBV24-1,NA,TRBJ2-1,ATSDPGTESYNEQF
TRBV7-2,NA,TRBJ2-1,ASSLAPGRSSYNEQF
TRBV11-2,few,TRBJ2-5,ASSQIGTQETQY
TRBV5-1,NA,TRBJ1-4,ASSLEWGGGINEKLF
TRBV20-1,few,TRBJ2-7,SAIRDNSYEQY
TRBV29-1,few,TRBJ1-2,SVDRGPYGYT
TRBV20-1,few,TRBJ2-5,SASPPSPETQY
TRBV12-3/TRBV12-4,NA,NA,ASSPTSGSGTQY
TRBV9,NA,TRBJ2-7,ASSMGQGSYEQY
TRBV7-2,few,TRBJ2-1,ASSLGLAGKGEQF
TRBV5-5,few,TRBJ2-3,ASNPSVQPTDTQY
TRBV3-1,NA,TRBJ1-2,ASSPGRFPYGYT
TRBV7-9,NA,TRBJ1-2,ASSVGQGNYGYT
TRBV24-1,many,TRBJ1-5,ATSLDPLNLGRDQPQH
TRBV7-9,NA,TRBJ2-7,ASSFTSPGEQY
TRBV20-1,NA,TRBJ2-5,SAQAGPAGTQY
TRBV20-1,few,TRBJ2-1,SAPGRGTHNEQF
TRBV7-9,few,TRBJ2-7,ASSFSRDRSIYEQY
TRBV27,NA,TRBJ2-3,ASKDRELGRDTQY
TRBV3-1,NA,TRBJ1-4,ASSQVARGPNEKLF
TRBV20-1,NA,TRBJ2-1,SGRLAGDTEQF
TRBV5-8,few,NA,ASTSPGRGSYNEQY
TRBV20-1,NA,TRBJ2-1,SAKTHDRGPESYNEQF
TRBV11-3,NA,NA,ASSSQDRVEQY
TRBV5-6,few,TRBJ1-1,ASSFSSGSEAF
TRBV14,NA,NA,ASSQDWGFGNIQY
TRBV6-2/TRBV6-3,many,TRBJ2-1,ASSRIAGGAYNEQF
TRBV7-2,few,TRBJ2-7,ASSLDSTGYEQY
TRBV29-1,NA,TRBJ2-4,SATGQFRNIQY
TRBV10-3,few,TRBJ1-1,AISEWGGGNTEAF
TRBV6-1,NA,TRBJ1-2,ASSVTQLADGYT
TRBV6-6,NA,TRBJ2-3,ASSPRRDGTDTQY
TRBV6-5,NA,TRBJ1-2,ASSRSGDGYT
TRBV29-1,few,TRBJ1-1,SVLGGFGPEAF
TRBV27,NA,TRBJ1-2,ASSPGTGSGYT
TRBV29-1,NA,TRBJ2-1,SVDLDPGTGPTDEQF
TRBV7-9,few,TRBJ2-1,ASSVWGLASSHEQF
TRBV3-1,NA,TRBJ2-7,ASSLKIETGIQY
TRBV6-1,few,TRBJ2-7,ASSRTGTGDEQY
TRBV12-3/TRBV12-4,NA,TRBJ2-1,ASRQYSGGYNEQF